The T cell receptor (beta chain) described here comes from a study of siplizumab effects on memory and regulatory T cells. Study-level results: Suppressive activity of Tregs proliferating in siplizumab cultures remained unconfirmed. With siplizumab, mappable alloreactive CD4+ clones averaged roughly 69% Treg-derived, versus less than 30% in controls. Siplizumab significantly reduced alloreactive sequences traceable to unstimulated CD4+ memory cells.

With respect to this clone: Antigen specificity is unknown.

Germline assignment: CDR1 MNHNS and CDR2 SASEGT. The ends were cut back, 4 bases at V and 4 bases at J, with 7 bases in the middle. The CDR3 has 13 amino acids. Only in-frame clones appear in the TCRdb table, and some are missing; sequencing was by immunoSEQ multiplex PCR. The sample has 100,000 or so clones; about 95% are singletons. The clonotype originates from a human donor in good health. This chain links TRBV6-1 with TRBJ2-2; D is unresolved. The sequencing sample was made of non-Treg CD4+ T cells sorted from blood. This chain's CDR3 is CASSVKATGELFF. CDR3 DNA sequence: TGTGCCAGCAGTGTGAAGGCCACCGGGGAGCTGTTTTTT.